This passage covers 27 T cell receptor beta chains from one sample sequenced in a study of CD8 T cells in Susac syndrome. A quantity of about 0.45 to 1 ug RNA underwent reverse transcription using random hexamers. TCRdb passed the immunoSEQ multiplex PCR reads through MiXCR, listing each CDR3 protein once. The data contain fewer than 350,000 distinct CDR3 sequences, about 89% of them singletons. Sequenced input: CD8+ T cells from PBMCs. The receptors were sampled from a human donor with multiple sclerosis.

The CDR3 bases are TGCGCCAGCAGCCAAGGGGCCAATGAAGCTTTCTTT. It is translated as CASSQGANEAFF. The genes are TRBV4-1 and TRBJ1-1; D gene uncertain. V was trimmed by 1 base and J by 7 bases, leaving 7 bases between them. Germline loops: CDR1 MGHRA, CDR2 YSYEKL. This CDR3 region has 12 residues.

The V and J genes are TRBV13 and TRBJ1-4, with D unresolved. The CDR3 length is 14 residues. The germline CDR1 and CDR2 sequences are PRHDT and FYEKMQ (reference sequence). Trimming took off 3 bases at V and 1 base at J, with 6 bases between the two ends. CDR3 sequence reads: CASSLRGTNEKLFF. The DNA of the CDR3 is TGTGCCAGCAGCTTGCGGGGAACTAATGAAAAACTGTTTTTT. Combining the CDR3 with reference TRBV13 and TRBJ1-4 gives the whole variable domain AAGVIQSPRHLIKEKRETATLKCYPIPRHDTVYWYQQGPGQDPQFLISFYEKMQSDKGSIPDRFSAQQFSDYHSELNMSSLELGDSALYFCASSLRGTNEKLFFGSGTQLSVL.

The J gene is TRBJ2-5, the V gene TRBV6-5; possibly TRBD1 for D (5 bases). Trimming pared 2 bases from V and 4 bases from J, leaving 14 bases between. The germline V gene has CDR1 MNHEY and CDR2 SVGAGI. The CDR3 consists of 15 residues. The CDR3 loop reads CASSYTLTARETQYF. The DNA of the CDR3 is TGTGCCAGCAGTTACACCCTGACAGCCCGAGAGACCCAGTACTTC.

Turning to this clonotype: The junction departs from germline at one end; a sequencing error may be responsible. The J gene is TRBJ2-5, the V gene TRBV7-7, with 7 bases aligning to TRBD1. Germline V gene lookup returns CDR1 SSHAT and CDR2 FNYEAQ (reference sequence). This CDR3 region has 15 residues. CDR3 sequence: CASSFSQGVQETQYF. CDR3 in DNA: TGTGCTAGCAGCTTTAGCCAGGGGGTCCAAGAGACCCAGTACTTC.

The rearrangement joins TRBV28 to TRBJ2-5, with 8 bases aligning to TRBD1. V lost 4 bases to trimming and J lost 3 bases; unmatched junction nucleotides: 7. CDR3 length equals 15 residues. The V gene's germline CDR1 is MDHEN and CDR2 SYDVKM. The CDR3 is CASSSDRGIEETQYF. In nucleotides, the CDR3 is TGTGCCAGCAGTTCCGACAGGGGTATTGAAGAGACCCAGTACTTC.

CDR3 bases: TGTGCCTGGAGTACCGGGGGCTCTAGCACAGATACGCAGTATTTT. This codes for CAWSTGGSSTDTQYF. This sequence joins TRBV30 and TRBJ2-3, with D possibly called TRBD1 or TRBD2 (6 bases each). The CDR3 covers 15 residues. CDR1 is GTSNPN, CDR2 SVGIG, per germline (reference sequence). Trimming took off 2 bases at V and 0 bases at J, with 12 bases between the two ends.

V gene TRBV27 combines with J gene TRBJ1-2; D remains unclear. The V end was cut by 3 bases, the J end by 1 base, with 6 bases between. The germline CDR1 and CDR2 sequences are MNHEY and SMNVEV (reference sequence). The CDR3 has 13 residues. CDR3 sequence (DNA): TGTGCCAGCAGTTTGAATGTTAACTATGGCTACACCTTC. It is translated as CASSLNVNYGYTF.

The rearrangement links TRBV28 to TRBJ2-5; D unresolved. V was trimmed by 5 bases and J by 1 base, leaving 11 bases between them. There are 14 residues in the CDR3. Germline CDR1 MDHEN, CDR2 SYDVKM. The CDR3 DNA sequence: TGTGCCAGCAGTCCGGGCCCCTTCCAAGAGACCCAGTACTTC. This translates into CASSPGPFQETQYF. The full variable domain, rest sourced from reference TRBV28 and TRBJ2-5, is DVKVTQSSRYLVKRTGEKVFLECVQDMDHENMFWYRQDPGLGLRLIYFSYDVKMKEKGDIPEGYSVSREKKERFSLILESASTNQTSMYLCASSPGPFQETQYFGPGTRLLVL.

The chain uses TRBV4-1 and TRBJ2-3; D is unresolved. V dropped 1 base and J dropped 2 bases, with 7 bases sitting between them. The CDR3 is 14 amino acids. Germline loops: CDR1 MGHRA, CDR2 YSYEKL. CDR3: CASSQVGTTDTQYF. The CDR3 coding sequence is TGCGCCAGCAGCCAAGTGGGAACCACAGATACGCAGTATTTT.

The CDR3 nucleotides are TGTGCCAGCAGCCCTGGAGGGGGCATCCTGCAGACCCAGTACTTC. It translates to CASSPGGGILQTQYF. V gene TRBV12-3 or TRBV12-4 combines with J gene TRBJ2-5, with D tentatively TRBD1 (7 bases). CDR3 length: 15 residues. The germline V and J ends were trimmed by 6 bases and 6 bases, with 20 bases remaining between them.

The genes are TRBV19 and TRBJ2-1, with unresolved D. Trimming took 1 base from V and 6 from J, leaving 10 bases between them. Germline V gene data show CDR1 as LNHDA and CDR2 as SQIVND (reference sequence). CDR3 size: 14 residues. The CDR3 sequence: CASSIGVGVNEQFF. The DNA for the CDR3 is TGTGCCAGTAGTATAGGGGTTGGGGTCAATGAGCAGTTCTTC.

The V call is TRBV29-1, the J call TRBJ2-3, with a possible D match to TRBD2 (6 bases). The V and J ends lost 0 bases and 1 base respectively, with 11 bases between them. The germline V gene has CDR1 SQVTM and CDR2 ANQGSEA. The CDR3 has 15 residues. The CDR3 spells CSVEEGGVGTDTQYF. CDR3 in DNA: TGCAGCGTTGAAGAAGGAGGGGTAGGCACAGATACGCAGTATTTT.

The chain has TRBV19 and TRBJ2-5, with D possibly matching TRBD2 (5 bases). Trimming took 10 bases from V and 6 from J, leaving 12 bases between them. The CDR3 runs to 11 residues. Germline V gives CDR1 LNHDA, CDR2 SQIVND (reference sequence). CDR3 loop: CATTSGKTQYF. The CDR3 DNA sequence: TGTGCCACCACTAGTGGCAAGACCCAGTACTTC.

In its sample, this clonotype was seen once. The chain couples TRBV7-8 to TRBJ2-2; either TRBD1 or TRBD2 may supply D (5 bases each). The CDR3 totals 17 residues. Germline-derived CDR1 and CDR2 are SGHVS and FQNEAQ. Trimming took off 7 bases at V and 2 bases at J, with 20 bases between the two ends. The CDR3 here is CASTNRPGALNTGELFF. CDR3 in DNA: TGTGCCAGCACCAATAGACCCGGGGCCCTAAACACCGGGGAGCTGTTTTTT.

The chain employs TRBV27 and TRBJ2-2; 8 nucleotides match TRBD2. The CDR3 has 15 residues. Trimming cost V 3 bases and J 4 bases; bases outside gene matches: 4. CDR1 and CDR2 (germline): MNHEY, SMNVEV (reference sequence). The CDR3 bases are TGTGCCAGCAGTTTTAAGGCGGGGGGCACCGGGGAGCTGTTTTTT. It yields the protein CASSFKAGGTGELFF.

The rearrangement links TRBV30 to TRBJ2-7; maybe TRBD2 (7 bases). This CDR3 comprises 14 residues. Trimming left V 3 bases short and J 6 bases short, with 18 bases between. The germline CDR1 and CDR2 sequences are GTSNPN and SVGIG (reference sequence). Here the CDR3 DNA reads TGTGCCTGGAGCTTTAGTGGGGGGGCCGGCGAGCAGTACTTC. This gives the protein CAWSFSGGAGEQYF.

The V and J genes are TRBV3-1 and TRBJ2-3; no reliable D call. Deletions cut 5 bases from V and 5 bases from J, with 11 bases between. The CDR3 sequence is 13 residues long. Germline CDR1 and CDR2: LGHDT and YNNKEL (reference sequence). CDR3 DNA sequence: TGTGCCAGCAGCTCCTATATTGGAGATACGCAGTATTTT. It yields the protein CASSSYIGDTQYF.

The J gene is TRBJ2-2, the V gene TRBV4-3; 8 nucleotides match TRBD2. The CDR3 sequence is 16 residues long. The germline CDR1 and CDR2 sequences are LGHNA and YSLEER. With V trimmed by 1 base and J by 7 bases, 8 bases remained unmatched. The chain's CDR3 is CASSQGSGLVLGELFF. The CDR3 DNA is TGCGCCAGCAGCCAAGGCTCGGGACTAGTACTCGGGGAGCTGTTTTTT.

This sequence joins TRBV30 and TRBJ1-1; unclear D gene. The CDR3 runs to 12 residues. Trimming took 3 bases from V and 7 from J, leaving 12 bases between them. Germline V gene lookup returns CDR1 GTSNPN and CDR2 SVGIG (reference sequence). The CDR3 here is CAWSAGGHEAFF. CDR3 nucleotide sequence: TGTGCCTGGAGCGCTGGAGGCCATGAAGCTTTCTTT.

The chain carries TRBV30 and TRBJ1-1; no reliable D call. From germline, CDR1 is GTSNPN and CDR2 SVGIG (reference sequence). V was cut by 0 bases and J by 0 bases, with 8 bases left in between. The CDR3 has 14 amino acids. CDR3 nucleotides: TGTGCCTGGAGTGTTAAGGGAATGAACACTGAAGCTTTCTTT. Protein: CAWSVKGMNTEAFF.

CDR3 sequence (DNA): TGTGCCGGTCGATCGGCAGGGGGAGGTGAAGCTTTCTTT. It is translated as CAGRSAGGGEAFF. The chain combines TRBV28 with TRBJ1-1; TRBD1 matches at 7 bases. Germline CDR1 MDHEN, CDR2 SYDVKM. V lost 11 bases to trimming and J lost 7 bases; unmatched junction nucleotides: 13. The CDR3 totals 13 residues.

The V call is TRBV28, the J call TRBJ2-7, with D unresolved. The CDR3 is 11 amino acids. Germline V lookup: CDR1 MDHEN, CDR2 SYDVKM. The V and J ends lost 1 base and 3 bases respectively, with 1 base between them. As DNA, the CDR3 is TGTGCCAGCAGTTTATTCTACGAGCAGTACTTC. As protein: CASSLFYEQYF.

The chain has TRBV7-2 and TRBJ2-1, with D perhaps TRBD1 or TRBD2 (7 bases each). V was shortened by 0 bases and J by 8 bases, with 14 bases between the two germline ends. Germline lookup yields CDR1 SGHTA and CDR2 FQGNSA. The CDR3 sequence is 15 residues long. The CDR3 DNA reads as TGTGCCAGCAGCTTAGCTCAGGGGGGAGGGTATGAGCAGTTCTTC. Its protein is CASSLAQGGGYEQFF.

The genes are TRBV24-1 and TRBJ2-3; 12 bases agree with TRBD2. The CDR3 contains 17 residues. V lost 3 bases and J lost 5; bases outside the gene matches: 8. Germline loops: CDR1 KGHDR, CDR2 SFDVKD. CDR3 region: CATSDVTLAGGLDTQYF. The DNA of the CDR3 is TGTGCCACCAGTGATGTTACCCTAGCGGGAGGGTTAGATACGCAGTATTTT.

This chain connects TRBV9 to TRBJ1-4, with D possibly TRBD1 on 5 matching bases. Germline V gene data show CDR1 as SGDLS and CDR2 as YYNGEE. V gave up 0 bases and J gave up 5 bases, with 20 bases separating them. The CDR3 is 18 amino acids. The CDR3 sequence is CASSVEAAGAGGNEKLFF. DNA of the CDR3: TGTGCCAGCAGCGTAGAAGCGGCTGGGGCAGGAGGGAATGAAAAACTGTTTTTT. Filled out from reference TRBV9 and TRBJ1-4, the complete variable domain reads DSGVTQTPKHLITATGQRVTLRCSPRSGDLSVYWYQQSLDQGLQFLIQYYNGEERAKGNILERFSAQQFPDLHSELNLSSLELGDSALYFCASSVEAAGAGGNEKLFFGSGTQLSVL.

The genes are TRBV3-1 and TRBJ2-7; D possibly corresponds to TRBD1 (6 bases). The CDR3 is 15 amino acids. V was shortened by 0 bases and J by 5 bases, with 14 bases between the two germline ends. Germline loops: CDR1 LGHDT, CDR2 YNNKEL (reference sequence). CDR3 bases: TGTGCCAGCAGCCAAGAATTTCCGGGACAAGACGAGCAGTACTTC. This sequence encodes CASSQEFPGQDEQYF.

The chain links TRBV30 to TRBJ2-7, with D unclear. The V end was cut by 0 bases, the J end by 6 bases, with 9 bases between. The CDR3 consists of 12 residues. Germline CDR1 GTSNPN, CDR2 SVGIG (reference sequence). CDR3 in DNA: TGTGCCTGGAGTGTAAAGGTTAGCGAGCAGTACTTC. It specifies CAWSVKVSEQYF.